This T cell receptor beta chain appears in the sequencing data of a study of blood T cell repertoires in COVID-19. As for the study in general: Sources were T cells, B-cell-depleted T cells, or PBMCs; the material itself was cDNA or gDNA.

With 5 bases clipped from V and 4 bases from J, the junction kept 3 bases outside the gene matches. This CDR3 contains 15 residues. Germline V gene sequence: CDR1 MNHEY, CDR2 SVGAGI. Study processing details: It was from reference gene primer amplification that nucleated cell counts were estimated. Measured with immunoSEQ multiplex PCR; TCRdb has only the in-frame clones, and not every one. V, J and clone size are those of that table, while D and trimming were read from the DNA. The data hold around 150,000 clones, with approximately 88% observed a single time. The chain is built from TRBV6-5 and TRBJ2-2; 11 bases fit TRBD2. Sequencing was performed on peripheral blood. The TCR was taken from a human donor in a cohort sampled during active COVID-19. The CDR3 DNA is TGTGCCAGCAGTCCTAGCGGGGGGTCCACCGGGGAGCTGTTTTTT. Amino acids: CASSPSGGSTGELFF.